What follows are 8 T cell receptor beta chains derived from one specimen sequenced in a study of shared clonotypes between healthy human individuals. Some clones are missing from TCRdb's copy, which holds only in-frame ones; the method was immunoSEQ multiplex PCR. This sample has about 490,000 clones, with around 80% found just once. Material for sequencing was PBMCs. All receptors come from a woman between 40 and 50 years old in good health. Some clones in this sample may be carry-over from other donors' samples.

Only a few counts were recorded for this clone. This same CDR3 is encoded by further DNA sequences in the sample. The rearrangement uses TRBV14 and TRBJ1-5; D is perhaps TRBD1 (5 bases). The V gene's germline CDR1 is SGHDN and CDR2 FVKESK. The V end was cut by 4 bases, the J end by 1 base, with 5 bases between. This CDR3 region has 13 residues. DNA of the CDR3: TGTGCCAGCAGCCGGGACAGCAATCAGCCCCAGCATTTT. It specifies CASSRDSNQPQHF.

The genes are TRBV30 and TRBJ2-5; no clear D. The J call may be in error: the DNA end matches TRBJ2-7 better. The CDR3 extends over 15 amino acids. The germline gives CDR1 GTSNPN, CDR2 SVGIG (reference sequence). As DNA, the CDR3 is TGTGCCTGGAGTATCTCCACCTTACCTAACTACGAGCAGTACTTC. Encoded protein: CAWSISTLPNYEQYF.

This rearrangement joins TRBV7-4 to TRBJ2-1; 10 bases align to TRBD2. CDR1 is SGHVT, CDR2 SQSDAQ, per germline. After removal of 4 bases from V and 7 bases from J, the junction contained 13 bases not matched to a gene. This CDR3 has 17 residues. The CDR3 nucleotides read TGTGCCAGCAGCTCCCGCCTTCCTAGCGGGAGTTTAAATGAGCAGTTCTTC. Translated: CASSSRLPSGSLNEQFF. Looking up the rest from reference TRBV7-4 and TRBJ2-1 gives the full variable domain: GAGVSQSPRYKVAKRGRDVALRCDSISGHVTLYWYRQTLGQGSEVLTYSQSDAQRDKSGRPSGRFSAERPERSVSTLKIQRTEQGDSAVYLCASSSRLPSGSLNEQFFGPGTRLTVL.

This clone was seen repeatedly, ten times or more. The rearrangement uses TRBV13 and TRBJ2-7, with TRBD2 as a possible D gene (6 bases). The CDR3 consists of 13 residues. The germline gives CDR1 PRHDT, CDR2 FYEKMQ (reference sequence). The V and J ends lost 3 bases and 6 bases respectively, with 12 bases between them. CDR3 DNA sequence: TGTGCCAGCAGCTTGACGGGGACTCGCGAGCAGTACTTC. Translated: CASSLTGTREQYF.

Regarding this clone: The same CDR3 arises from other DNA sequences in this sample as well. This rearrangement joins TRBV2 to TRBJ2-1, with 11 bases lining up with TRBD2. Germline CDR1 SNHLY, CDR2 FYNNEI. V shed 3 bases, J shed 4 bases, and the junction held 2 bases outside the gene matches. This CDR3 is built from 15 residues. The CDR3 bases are TGTGCCAGCAGTGAGCTAGCGGGAGGTTACAATGAGCAGTTCTTC. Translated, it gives CASSELAGGYNEQFF.

DNA of the CDR3: TGTGCCAGCAGCTTAACGCAGGGGTCCGGGGTGGAGACCCAGTACTTC. This sequence encodes CASSLTQGSGVETQYF. The chain joins TRBV13 to TRBJ2-5; D might be TRBD1 (6 bases). Germline CDR1 reads PRHDT; CDR2 reads FYEKMQ (reference sequence). The CDR3 is 16 residues long. Trimming left V 2 bases short and J 5 bases short, with 18 bases between.

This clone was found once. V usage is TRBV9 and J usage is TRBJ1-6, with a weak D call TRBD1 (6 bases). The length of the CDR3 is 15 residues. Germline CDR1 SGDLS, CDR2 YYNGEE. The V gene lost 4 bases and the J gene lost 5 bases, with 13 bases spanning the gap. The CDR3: CASSLTDSNNSPLHF. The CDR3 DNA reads TGTGCCAGCAGCCTGACGGACAGCAATAATTCACCCCTCCACTTT.

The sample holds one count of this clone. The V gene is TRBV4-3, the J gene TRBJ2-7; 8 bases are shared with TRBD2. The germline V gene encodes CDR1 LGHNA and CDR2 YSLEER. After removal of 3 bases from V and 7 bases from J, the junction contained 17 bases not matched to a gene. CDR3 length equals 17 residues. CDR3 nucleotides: TGCGCCAGCAGCCAGGAACTGCAGCGGGAGTTTCTGAGGGAGCAGTACTTC. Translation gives CASSQELQREFLREQYF.